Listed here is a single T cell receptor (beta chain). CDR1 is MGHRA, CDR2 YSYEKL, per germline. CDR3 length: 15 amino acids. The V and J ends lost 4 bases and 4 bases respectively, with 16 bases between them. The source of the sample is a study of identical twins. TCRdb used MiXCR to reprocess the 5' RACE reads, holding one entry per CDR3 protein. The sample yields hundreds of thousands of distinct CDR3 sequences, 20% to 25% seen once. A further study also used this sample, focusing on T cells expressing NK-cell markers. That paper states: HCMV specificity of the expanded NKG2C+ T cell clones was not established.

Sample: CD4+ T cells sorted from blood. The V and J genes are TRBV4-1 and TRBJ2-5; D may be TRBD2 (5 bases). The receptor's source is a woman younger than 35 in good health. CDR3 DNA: TGCGCCAGCAGCCTACCCGGAGGATACGGAGAGACCCAGTACTTC. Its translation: CASSLPGGYGETQYF.